This T cell receptor (beta chain) was recovered during a study of early T cells in non-severe SARS-CoV-2 infection. Overall study context: Sequencing targeted bulk RNA from unsorted whole blood, leaving chains unpaired. Points from the study as a whole: The study's VDJdb matching favored anti-spike CD8 responses and missed private and CD4 specificities.

The TCR library protocol attached unique molecular identifiers to the individual cDNA molecules. MiXCR, applied by TCRdb to the 5' RACE reads, yields one record per CDR3 protein. Here the sample spans more than 20,000 distinct CDR3 sequences, less than 4.5% being singletons. Trimming removed 2 bases at V and 2 bases at J, with 7 bases between. The CDR3 loop spans 13 amino acids. This clonotype has ten or more counts. Its specificity is not known. Sequences were obtained from whole blood. The TCR originated in an adult who was a healthcare worker with PCR-confirmed SARS-CoV-2 infection or an uninfected control (not recorded which). J is TRBJ2-7 and V is TRBV12-3 or TRBV12-4; D unclear. The CDR3 coding sequence is TGTGCCAGCAGTTTAACCGCTCCCTACGAGCAGTACTTC. It codes for CASSLTAPYEQYF.